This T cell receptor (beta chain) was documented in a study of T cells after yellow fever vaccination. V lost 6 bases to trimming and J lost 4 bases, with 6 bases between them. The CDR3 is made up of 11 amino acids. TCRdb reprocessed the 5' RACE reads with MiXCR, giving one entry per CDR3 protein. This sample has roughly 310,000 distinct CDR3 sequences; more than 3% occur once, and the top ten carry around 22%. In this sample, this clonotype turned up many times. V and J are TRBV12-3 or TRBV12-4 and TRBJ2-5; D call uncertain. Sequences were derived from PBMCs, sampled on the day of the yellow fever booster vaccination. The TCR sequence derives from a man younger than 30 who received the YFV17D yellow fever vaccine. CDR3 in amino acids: CASSLRETQYF. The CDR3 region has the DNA TGTGCCAGCAGCTTAAGAGAGACCCAGTACTTC.